These T cell receptor beta chains were read from a single sample in a study of tumor T cells in aggressive B-cell lymphoma. The protocol was immunoSEQ multiplex PCR, while the TCRdb copy is restricted to in-frame clones and leaves out a portion. The table records roughly 3,000 clones, 70% to 90% of them present only once. The specimen sequenced was tumor tissue. Every receptor here comes from an adult with diffuse large B cell lymphoma. Each CDR3 is given with its conserved first and last residue. D genes are given only for firm matches. Not every row has a clone size; where given, it reads once, few, many or a size class.

>TRBV12-5|once|TRBJ2-7|-
TGTGCTAGTGGTCCAGACTTTTACGAGCAGTACTTC
CASGPDFYEQYF
>TRBV30|-|TRBJ1-1|-
TGTGCCTGGAGTGTACACGGGGGGCCTGGGACTGAAGCTTTCTTT
CAWSVHGGPGTEAFF
>TRBV19|-|TRBJ1-1|TRBD1
TGTGCCAGTAGCGTGACAGGGGCGAACACTGAAGCTTTCTTT
CASSVTGANTEAFF
>TRBV5-6|-|TRBJ2-2|-
TGTGCCAGCAGCTTCCAAGCGGGGAACACCGGGGAGCTGTTTTTT
CASSFQAGNTGELFF
>TRBV6-1|-|TRBJ2-1|TRBD2
TGTGCCAGCAGTGAAGCCGGGACTAGCGGGATGAGCTCCTACAATGAGCAGTTCTTC
CASSEAGTSGMSSYNEQFF
>TRBV4-1|-|TRBJ1-1|-
TGCGCCAGCAGCCTCGCGGGAGACGCTTTCTTT
CASSLAGDAFF
>TRBV13|-|TRBJ2-7|-
TGTGCCAGCAGCGAAATCCCCTACGAGCAGTACTTC
CASSEIPYEQYF
>TRBV7-8|few|TRBJ2-7|TRBD1
TGTGCCAGCAGCTTAGTGGGACAGGGGATCTACGAGCAGTACTTC
CASSLVGQGIYEQYF
>TRBV6-5|-|TRBJ2-2|-
TGTGCCAGCAGTTACTCGCCGGGTACCGGGGAGCTATTTTTT
CASSYSPGTGELFF
>TRBV19|-|TRBJ1-5|TRBD1
TGTGCCAGTAGTATGACAGGGGGGAGCCAGCCCCAGCATTTT
CASSMTGGSQPQHF
>TRBV7-2|-|TRBJ2-7|-
TGTGCCAGCAGCTCTTCCGGTCCTAGCTCCTACGAGCAGTACTTC
CASSSSGPSSYEQYF
>TRBV7-2|-|TRBJ2-5|TRBD2
TGTGCCAGCGGTTTTCGGGGGGGGCAAGAGACCCAGTACTTC
CASGFRGGQETQYF
>TRBV29-1|-|TRBJ1-3|-
TGCAGCGTTGAGAGGGGAAACACCATATATTTT
CSVERGNTIYF
>TRBV19|-|TRBJ2-7|TRBD1
TGTGCCACCTACGACAGGGCGGCCTACGAGCAGTACTTC
CATYDRAAYEQYF
>TRBV14|-|TRBJ2-3|-
TGTGCCAGCAGCCCCCACGGACTGTCAGATACGCAGTATTTT
CASSPHGLSDTQYF
>TRBV5-6|-|TRBJ1-1|-
TGTGCCAGCAGCTATCCGACAGGACTTGGGGACACTGAAGCTTTCTTT
CASSYPTGLGDTEAFF
>TRBV29-1|-|TRBJ2-1|-
TGCAGCGTCCTCAGGGGCCTCGGGGAGCAGTTCTTC
CSVLRGLGEQFF
>TRBV19|once|TRBJ2-3|TRBD2
TGTGCCAGTAGTATAAGGGGGCTAGCGGGGGGGCAAGATACGCAGTATTTT
CASSIRGLAGGQDTQYF
>TRBV21-1|-|TRBJ1-4|-
TGTGCCAGCAGCTCAAAGTCGACAGGGAAGGGAGAAAAACTGTTTTTT
CASSSKSTGKGEKLFF
>TRBV10-3|-|TRBJ2-5|-
TGTGCCACTACAGGGAACCAAGAGACCCAGTACTTC
CATTGNQETQYF
>TRBV27|-|TRBJ1-2|-
TGTGCCAGCAGTTTTTGGGGGGGAAACTATGGCTACACCTTC
CASSFWGGNYGYTF
>TRBV13|-|TRBJ2-7|-
TGTGCCAGCAGCTTACAAAGGGGATACGAGCAGTACTTC
CASSLQRGYEQYF
>TRBV19|-|TRBJ2-3|TRBD2
TGTGCCAGTGCCCCCATGACTAGCGGGTACACAGATATGCAGTATTTT
CASAPMTSGYTDMQYF
>TRBV5-1|-|TRBJ2-5|TRBD2
TGCGCCAGCAGCTCATTCCGGGGGGGACAAGAGACCCAGTACTTC
CASSSFRGGQETQYF
>TRBV30|-|TRBJ2-2|-
TGTGCCTGGAGTCTAGGGGGCACCGGGGAGCTGTTTTTT
CAWSLGGTGELFF
>TRBV11-2|-|TRBJ2-1|-
TGTGCCAGCAGCTTAGATCGACTTTTAGATGAGCAGTTCTTC
CASSLDRLLDEQFF
>TRBV15|-|TRBJ1-1|TRBD1
TGTGCCACCACCGGACAGGGGAGGGTCAACACTGAAGCTTTCTTT
CATTGQGRVNTEAFF